The entry below gives a single T cell receptor (beta chain) sequence along with its context. Its cognate antigen is unknown. CDR3 length equals 12 residues. Germline assignment: CDR1 GTSNPN and CDR2 SVGIG (reference sequence). V shed 1 base and J 7 bases; nucleotides not matched to a gene: 3. The data stem from a study of T cell responses to AZD1222 COVID-19 vaccine. Sequencing used immunoSEQ multiplex PCR; TCRdb keeps in-frame clones, though not all of them. The sample has 95,000 to 120,000 clones, about nine tenths seen once. Study results and caveats: Donors skewed white British and female; clonal diversity was possibly underestimated. Every sample of the repertoires postdated the peak T cell response. Nearly half of unique spike-specific TCRs reportedly avoided B.1.351 and B.1.1.7 mutated regions. Baseline serology detected seropositivity in only a handful of AZD1222 recipients.

The rearrangement uses TRBV30 and TRBJ1-1; 7 positions agree with TRBD1. The sequence came from an adult in good health. The sequences come from peripheral blood, collected on day 0 of MenACWY control vaccination. For the CDR3, the DNA is TGTGCCTGGAGTGCCGGGGACAGTGAAGCTTTCTTT. This translates into CAWSAGDSEAFF.